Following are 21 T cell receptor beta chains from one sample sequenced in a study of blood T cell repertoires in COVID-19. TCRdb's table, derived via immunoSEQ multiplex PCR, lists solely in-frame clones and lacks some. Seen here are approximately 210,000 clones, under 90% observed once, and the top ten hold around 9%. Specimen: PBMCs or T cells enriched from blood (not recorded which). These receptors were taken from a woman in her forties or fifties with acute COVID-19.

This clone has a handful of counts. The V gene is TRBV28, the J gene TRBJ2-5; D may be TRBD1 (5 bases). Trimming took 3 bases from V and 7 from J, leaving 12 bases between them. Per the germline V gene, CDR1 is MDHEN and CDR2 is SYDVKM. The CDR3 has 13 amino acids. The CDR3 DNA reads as TGTGCCAGCAGTTTGCGGACCCAGGGGACCCAGTACTTC. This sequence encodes CASSLRTQGTQYF.

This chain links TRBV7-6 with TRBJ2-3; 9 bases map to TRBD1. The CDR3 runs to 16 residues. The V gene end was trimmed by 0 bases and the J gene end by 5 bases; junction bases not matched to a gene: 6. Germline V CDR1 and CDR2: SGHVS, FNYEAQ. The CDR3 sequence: CASSLANRGLGDTQYF. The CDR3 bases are TGTGCCAGCAGCTTAGCGAACAGGGGGCTGGGAGATACGCAGTATTTT.

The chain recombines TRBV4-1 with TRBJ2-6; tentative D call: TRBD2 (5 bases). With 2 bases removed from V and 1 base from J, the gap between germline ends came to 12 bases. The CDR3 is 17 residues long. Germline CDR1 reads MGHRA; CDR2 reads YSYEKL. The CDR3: CASSQLRERSGANVLTF. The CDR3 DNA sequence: TGCGCCAGCAGCCAACTTAGGGAGAGGTCTGGGGCCAACGTCCTGACTTTC.

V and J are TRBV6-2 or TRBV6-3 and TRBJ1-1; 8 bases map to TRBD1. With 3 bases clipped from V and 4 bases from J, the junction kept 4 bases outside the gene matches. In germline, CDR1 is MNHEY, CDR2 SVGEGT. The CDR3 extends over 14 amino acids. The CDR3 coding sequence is TGTGCCAGCAGTTATCAGGGGGCGGGCACTGAAGCTTTCTTT. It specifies CASSYQGAGTEAFF.

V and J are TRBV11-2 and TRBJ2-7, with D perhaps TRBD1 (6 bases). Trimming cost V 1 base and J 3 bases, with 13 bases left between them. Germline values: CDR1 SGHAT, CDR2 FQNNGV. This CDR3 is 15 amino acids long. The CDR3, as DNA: TGTGCCAGCAGCTTAGCGCAGGGGCTCGTCTACGAGCAGTACTTC. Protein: CASSLAQGLVYEQYF.

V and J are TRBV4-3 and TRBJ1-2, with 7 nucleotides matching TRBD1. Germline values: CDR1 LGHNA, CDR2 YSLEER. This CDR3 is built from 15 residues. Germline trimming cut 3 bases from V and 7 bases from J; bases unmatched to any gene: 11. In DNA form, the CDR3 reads TGCGCCAGCAGCCAGGCCACAGGGGAGGCTATTGGCTACACCTTC. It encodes CASSQATGEAIGYTF.

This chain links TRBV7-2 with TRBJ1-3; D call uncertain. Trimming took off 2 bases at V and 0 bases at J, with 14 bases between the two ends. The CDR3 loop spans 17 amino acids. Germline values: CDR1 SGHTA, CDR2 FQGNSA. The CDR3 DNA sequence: TGTGCCAGCAGCTTAATCGCAGGCATATACTCTGGAAACACCATATATTTT. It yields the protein CASSLIAGIYSGNTIYF.

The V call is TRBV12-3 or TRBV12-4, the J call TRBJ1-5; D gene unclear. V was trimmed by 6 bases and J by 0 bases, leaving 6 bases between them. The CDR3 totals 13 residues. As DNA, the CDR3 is TGTGCCAGCAGAGGACTTAGCAATCAGCCCCAGCATTTT. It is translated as CASRGLSNQPQHF.

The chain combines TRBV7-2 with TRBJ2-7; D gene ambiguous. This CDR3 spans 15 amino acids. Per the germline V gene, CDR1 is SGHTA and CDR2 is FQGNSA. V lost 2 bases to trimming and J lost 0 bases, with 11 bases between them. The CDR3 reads CASSLSWSGSYEQYF. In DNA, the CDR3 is TGTGCCAGCAGCTTAAGTTGGTCCGGCTCCTACGAGCAGTACTTC.

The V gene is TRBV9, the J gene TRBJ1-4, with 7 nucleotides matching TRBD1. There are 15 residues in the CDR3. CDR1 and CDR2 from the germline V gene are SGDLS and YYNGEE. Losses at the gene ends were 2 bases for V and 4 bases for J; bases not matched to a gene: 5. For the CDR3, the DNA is TGTGCCAGCAGCGTGTGGGGACAGAATAATGAAAAACTGTTTTTT. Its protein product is CASSVWGQNNEKLFF.

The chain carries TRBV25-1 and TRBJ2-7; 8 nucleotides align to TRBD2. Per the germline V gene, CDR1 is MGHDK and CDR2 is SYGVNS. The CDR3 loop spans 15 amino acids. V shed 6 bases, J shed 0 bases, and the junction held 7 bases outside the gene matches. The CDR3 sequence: CASSAGGGFSYEQYF. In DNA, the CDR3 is TGTGCCAGCAGCGCCGGGGGGGGTTTCTCCTACGAGCAGTACTTC.

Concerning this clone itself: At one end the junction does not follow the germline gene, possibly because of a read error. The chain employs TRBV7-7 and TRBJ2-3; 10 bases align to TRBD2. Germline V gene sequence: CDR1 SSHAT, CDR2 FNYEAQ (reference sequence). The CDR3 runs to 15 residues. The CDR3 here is CASSLVAGGPDTQYF. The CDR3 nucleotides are TGTGCTAGCAGCTTAGTAGCGGGGGGCCCAGATACGCAGTATTTT.

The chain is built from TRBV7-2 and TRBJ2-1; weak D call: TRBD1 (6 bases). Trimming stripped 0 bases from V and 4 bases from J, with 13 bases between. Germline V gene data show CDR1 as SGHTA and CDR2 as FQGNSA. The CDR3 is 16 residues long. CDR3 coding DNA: TGTGCCAGCAGCTTAGCCCCAGGGGTGGGATACAATGAGCAGTTCTTC. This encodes CASSLAPGVGYNEQFF.

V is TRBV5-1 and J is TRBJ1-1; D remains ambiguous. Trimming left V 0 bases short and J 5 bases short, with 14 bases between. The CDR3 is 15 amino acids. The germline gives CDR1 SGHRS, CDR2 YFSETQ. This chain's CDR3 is CASSLGQFLYTEAFF. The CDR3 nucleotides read TGCGCCAGCAGCTTGGGGCAGTTCCTTTATACTGAAGCTTTCTTT.

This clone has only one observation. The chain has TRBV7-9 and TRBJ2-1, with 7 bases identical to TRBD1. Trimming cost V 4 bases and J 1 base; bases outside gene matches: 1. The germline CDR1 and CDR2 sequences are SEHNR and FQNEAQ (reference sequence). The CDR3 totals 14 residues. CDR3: CASSSTGSYNEQFF. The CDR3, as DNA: TGTGCCAGCAGCTCGACAGGGTCCTACAATGAGCAGTTCTTC.

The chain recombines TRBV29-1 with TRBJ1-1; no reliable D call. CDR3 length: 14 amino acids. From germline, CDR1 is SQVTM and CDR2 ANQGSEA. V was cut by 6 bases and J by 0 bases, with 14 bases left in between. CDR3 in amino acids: CSVVEKEVNTEAFF. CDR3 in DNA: TGCAGCGTAGTCGAGAAGGAGGTGAACACTGAAGCTTTCTTT.

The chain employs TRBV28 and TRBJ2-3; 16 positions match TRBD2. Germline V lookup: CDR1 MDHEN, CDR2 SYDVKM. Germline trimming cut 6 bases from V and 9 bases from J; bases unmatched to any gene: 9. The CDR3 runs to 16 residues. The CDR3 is CASREPGLAGGPTQYF. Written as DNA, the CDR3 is TGTGCCAGCAGGGAACCGGGACTAGCGGGAGGGCCAACGCAGTATTTT.

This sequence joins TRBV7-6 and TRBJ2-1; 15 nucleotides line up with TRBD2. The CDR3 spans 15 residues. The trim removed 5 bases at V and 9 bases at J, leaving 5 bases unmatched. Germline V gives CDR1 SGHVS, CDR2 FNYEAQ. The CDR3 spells CASSPAGLAGGEQFF. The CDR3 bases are TGTGCCAGCAGCCCCGCGGGACTAGCGGGAGGTGAGCAGTTCTTC.

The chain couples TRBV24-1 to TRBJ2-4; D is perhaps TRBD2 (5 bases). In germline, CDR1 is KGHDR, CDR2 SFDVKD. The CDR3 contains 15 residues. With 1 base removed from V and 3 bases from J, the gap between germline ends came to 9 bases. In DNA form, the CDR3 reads TGTGCCACCAGTGATTTTGTCCGGGGCAAAAACATTCAGTACTTC. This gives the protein CATSDFVRGKNIQYF.

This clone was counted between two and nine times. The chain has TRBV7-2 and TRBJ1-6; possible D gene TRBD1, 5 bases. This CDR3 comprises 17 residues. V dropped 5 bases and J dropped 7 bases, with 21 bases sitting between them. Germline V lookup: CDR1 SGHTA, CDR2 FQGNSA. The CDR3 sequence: CASSHPGQGLRNSPLHF. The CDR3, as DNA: TGTGCCAGCAGCCATCCTGGGCAGGGACTGCGAAATTCACCCCTCCACTTT.

The CDR3 DNA sequence: TGTGCCAGCAGCTTACGGCGGGTGGATCGCGAGCAGTACTTC. This encodes CASSLRRVDREQYF. The chain carries TRBV7-3 and TRBJ2-7, with D perhaps TRBD2 (5 bases). Germline values: CDR1 SGHTA, CDR2 FQGTGA. CDR3 length: 14 amino acids. The ends were cut back, 2 bases at V and 6 bases at J, with 14 bases in the middle.